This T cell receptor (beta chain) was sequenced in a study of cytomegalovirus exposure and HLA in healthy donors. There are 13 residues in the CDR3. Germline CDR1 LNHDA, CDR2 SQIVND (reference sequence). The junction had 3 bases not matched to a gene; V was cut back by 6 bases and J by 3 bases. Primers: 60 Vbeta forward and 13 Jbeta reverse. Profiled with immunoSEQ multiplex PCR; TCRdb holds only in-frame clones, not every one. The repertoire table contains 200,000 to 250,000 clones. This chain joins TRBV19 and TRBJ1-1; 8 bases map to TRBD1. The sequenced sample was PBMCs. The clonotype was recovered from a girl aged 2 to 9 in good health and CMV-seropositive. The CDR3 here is CASRQGVDTEAFF. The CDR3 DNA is TGTGCCAGTAGACAGGGGGTAGACACTGAAGCTTTCTTT.